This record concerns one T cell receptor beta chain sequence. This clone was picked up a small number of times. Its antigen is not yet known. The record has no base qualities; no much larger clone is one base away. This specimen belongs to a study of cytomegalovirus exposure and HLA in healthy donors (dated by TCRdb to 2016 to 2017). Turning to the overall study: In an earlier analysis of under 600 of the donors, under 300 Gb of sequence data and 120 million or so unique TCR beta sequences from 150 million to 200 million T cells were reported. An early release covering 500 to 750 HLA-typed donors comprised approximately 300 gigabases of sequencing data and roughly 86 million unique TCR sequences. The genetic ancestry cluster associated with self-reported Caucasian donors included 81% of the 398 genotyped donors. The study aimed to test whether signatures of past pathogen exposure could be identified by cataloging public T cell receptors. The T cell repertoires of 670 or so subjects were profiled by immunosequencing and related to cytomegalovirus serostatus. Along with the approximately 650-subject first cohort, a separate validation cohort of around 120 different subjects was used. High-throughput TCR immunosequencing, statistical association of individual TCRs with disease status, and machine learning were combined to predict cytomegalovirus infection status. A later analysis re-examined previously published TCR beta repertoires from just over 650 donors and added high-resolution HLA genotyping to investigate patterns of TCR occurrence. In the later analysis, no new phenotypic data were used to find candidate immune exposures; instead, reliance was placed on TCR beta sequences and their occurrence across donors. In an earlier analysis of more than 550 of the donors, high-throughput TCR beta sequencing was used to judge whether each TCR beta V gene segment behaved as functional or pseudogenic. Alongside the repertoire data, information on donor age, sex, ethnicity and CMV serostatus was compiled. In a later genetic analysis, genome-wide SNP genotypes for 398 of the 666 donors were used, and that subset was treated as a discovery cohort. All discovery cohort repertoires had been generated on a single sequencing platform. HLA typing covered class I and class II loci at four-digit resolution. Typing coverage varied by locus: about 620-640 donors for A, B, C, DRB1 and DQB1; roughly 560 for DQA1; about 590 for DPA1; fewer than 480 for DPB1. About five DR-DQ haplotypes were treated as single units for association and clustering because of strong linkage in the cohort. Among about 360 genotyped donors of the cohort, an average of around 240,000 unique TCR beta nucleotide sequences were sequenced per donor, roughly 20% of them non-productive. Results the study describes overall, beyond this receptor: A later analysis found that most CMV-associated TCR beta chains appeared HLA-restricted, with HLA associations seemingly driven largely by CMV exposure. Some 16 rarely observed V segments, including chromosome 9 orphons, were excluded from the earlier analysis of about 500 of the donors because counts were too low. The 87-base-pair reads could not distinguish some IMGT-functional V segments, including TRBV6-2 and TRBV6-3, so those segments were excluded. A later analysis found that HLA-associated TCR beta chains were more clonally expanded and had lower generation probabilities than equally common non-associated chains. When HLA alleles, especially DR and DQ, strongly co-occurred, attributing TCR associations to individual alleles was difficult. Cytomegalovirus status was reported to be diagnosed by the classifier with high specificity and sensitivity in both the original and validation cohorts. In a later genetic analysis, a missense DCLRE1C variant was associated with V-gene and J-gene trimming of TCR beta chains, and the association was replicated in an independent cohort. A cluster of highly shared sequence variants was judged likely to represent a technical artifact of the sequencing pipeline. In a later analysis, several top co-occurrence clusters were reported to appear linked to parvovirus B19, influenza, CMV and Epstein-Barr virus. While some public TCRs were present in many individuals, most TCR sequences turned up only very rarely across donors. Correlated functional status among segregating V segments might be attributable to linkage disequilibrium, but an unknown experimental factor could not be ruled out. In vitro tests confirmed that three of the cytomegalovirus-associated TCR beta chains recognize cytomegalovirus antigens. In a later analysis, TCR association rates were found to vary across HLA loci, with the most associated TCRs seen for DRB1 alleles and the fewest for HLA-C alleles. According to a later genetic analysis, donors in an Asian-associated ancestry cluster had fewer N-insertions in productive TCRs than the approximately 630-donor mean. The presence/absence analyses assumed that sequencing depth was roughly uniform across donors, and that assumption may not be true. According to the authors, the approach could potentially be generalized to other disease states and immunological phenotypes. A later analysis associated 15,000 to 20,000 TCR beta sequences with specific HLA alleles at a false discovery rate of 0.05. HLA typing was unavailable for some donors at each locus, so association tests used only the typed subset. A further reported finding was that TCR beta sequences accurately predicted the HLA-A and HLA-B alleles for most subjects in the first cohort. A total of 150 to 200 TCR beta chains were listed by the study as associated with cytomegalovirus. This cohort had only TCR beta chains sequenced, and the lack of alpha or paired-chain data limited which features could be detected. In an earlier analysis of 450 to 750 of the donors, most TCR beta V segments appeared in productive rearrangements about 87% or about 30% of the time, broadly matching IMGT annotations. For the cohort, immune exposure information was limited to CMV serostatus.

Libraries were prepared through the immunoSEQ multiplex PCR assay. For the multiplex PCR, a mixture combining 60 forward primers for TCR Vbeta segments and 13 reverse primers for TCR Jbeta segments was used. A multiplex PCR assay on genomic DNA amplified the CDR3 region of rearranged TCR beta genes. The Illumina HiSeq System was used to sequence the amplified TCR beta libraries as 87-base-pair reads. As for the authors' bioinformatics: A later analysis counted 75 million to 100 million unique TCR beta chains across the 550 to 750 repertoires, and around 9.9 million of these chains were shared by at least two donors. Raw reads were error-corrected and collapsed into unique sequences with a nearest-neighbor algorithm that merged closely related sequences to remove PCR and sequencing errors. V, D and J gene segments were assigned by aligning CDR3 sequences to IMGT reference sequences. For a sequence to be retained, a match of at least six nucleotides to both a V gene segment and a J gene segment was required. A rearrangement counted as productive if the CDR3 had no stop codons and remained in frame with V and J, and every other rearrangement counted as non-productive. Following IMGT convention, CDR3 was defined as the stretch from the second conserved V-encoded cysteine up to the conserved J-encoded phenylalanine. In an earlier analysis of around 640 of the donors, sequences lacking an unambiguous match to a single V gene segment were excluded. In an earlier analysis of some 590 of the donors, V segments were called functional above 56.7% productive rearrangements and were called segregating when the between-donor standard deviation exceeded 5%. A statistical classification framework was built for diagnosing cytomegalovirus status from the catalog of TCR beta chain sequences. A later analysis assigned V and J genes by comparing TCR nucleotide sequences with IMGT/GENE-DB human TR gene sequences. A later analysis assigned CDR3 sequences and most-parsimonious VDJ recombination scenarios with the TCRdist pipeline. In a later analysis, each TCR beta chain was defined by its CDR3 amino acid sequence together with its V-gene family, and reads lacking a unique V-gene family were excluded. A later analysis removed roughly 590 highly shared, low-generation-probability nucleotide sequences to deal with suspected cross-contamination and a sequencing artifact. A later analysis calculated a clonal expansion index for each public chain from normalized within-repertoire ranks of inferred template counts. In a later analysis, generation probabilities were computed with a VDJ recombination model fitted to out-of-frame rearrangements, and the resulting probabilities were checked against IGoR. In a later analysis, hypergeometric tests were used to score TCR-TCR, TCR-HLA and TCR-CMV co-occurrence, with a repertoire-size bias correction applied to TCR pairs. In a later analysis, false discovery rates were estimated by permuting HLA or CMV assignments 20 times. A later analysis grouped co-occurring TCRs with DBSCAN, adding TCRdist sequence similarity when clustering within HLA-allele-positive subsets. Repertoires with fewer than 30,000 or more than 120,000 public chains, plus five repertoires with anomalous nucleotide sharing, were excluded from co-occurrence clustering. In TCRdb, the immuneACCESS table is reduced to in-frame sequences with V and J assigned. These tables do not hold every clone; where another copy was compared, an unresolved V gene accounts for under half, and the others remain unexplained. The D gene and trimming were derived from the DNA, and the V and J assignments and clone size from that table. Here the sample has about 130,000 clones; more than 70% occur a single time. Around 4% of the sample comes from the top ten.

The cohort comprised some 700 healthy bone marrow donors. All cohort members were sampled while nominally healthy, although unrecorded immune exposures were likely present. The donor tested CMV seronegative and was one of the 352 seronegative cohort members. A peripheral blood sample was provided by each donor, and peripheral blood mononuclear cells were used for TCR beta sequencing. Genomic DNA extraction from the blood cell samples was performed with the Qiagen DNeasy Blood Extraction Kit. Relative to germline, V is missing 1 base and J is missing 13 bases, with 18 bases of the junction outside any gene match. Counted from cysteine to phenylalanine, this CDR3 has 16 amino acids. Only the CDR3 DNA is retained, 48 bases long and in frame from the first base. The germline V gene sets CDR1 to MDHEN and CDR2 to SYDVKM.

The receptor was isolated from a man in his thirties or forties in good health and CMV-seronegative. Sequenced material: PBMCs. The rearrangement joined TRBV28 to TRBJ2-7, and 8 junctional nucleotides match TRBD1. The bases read TGTGCCAGCAGTTTATCCCCTGGACAGGGCCCTTCCTCGAACTACTTC. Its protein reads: CASSLSPGQGPSSNYF.